This T cell receptor beta chain was found in a study of cytomegalovirus exposure and HLA in healthy donors. Looking at the study overall: A data release that came early held around 85 million unique TCRs from HLA-typed donors. Study conclusions and caveats: TCR beta chains numbering some 160 were designated cytomegalovirus-associated.

Trimming shortened V by 7 bases and J by 3 bases, and 10 bases separated the two germline ends. The CDR3 runs to 13 residues. Germline-derived CDR1 and CDR2 are LNHDA and SQIVND (reference sequence). Concerning this clone: Antigen: not known. Other DNA variants within this sample encode the same CDR3.

Use of 60 Vbeta and 13 Jbeta primers characterized the PCR. Generated by immunoSEQ multiplex PCR, the TCRdb table keeps only in-frame clones and is missing some. The data contain fewer than 350,000 clones, roughly 90% of them singletons. Sequencing used PBMCs. The chain links TRBV19 to TRBJ1-5; possibly TRBD1 for D (5 bases). The source is a woman aged 18-35 years in good health and CMV-seronegative. CDR3 in amino acids: CASTRGSNQPQHF. The CDR3 DNA follows: TGTGCCAGTACGCGGGGGTCCAATCAGCCCCAGCATTTT. Filled out from reference TRBV19 and TRBJ1-5, the complete variable domain reads DGGITQSPKYLFRKEGQNVTLSCEQNLNHDAMYWYRQDPGQGLRLIYYSQIVNDFQKGDIAEGYSVSREKKESFPLTVTSAQKNPTAFYLCASTRGSNQPQHFGDGTRLSIL.